This TCR beta chain stems from a study of tumor and adjacent non-tumor tissue in lung cancer. About the research overall: Aged roughly 31 to 76 years, patients included roughly ten men and roughly 5 women with stage I to III disease. Study-wide results and limits: TCR diversity was significantly greater in tumor than normal lung tissue. Tumor repertoires had a smaller top 100 clone share than normal lung. Tumor TCR diversity, when higher, was linked to shorter survival.

Many counts were recorded for this clonotype. Its antigen is currently unknown. A modified ARM-PCR protocol with three rounds of nested PCR amplified TCRbeta. TCRdb fed the multiplex PCR reads into MiXCR, producing one record per CDR3 protein. Among 80,000 or so distinct CDR3 sequences, roughly 80% were seen once, and the ten largest hold 40% to 65%. RNA was extracted from bulk tissue without any cell sorting. This non-tumor lung sample came from over 3 cm beyond the tumor edge. The ends were cut back, 6 bases at V and 5 bases at J, with 11 bases in the middle. The CDR3 runs to 11 residues. Germline CDR1 reads DFQATT; CDR2 reads SNEGSKA (reference sequence).

This receptor was identified in a man between 60 and 75 years old with non-small cell lung cancer. V gene TRBV20-1 combines with J gene TRBJ2-7; possible D gene TRBD2, 6 bases. The sequenced sample was distant non-tumor lung tissue. The CDR3: CSAAGRDEQYF. DNA of the CDR3: TGCAGTGCCGCGGGGCGGGACGAGCAGTACTTC.